The 22 T cell receptor beta chains listed next were all sequenced from one sample in a study of blood T cells in healthy people across ages. A sample-barcoded 5' primer and a J-beta primer mix were used in a second PCR of roughly 6 to 11 cycles. TCRdb used MiXCR to reprocess the 5' RACE reads, holding one entry per CDR3 protein. The top ten clones hold more than 20% of a sample with around 1,800,000 distinct CDR3 sequences, about two fifths of them seen once. The sequencing sample was made of blood. Receptors originate from a human donor in good health.

The chain couples TRBV12-3 or TRBV12-4 to TRBJ1-1, with D hard to call. Trimming left V 3 bases short and J 7 bases short, with 12 bases between. This CDR3 is 13 amino acids long. The CDR3 spells CASSFREVNEAFF. Written as DNA, the CDR3 is TGTGCCAGCAGTTTTCGGGAGGTCAATGAAGCTTTCTTT.

The chain has TRBV20-1 and TRBJ2-7; a possible D gene is TRBD2 (7 bases). V was clipped by 7 bases and J by 2 bases, with 15 bases between them. The CDR3 runs to 13 residues. Germline CDR1 and CDR2: DFQATT and SNEGSKA (reference sequence). The CDR3 nucleotides are TGCAGTGTTCCATCGGGGGGCACCTACGAGCAGTACTTC. Protein product: CSVPSGGTYEQYF.

With regard to this clonotype: The junction and the germline gene differ at one end; a read error may be behind it. CDR3 protein: CDSSLGGAYEQYF. The CDR3 region has the DNA TGCGACAGCAGCTTGGGAGGAGCCTACGAGCAGTACTTC. The chain carries TRBV5-1 and TRBJ2-7, with a weak D call TRBD2 (6 bases). The length of the CDR3 is 13 residues. The germline V gene has CDR1 SGHRS and CDR2 YFSETQ.

This sequence joins TRBV19 and TRBJ2-7; 10 nucleotides line up with TRBD1. V trimming: 7 bases; J trimming: 5 bases; junction bases outside the gene matches: 5. Germline lookup yields CDR1 LNHDA and CDR2 SQIVND (reference sequence). CDR3 length: 13 residues. Here the CDR3 DNA reads TGTGCCAGTACCGTGACAGGGGGCGACGAGCAGTACTTC. This encodes CASTVTGGDEQYF.

This clonotype was counted a few times. The rearrangement uses TRBV20-1 and TRBJ1-2; no definite D call. The CDR3 consists of 17 residues. Germline-derived CDR1 and CDR2 are DFQATT and SNEGSKA (reference sequence). V was clipped by 0 bases and J by 4 bases, with 21 bases between them. The CDR3 DNA is TGCAGTGCTAGAGATACGGGTTCCGGGCCGCGACCCTATGGCTACACCTTC. This gives the protein CSARDTGSGPRPYGYTF.

This chain connects TRBV20-1 to TRBJ2-7, with 9 bases that match TRBD1. Looked up from germline, CDR1 is DFQATT and CDR2 is SNEGSKA (reference sequence). The CDR3 is made up of 14 amino acids. Trimming took 8 bases from V and 0 from J; bases not matched to a gene: 8. CDR3 region: CSTFGTGSSYEQYF. The CDR3 coding sequence is TGCAGTACTTTCGGGACAGGGAGCTCCTACGAGCAGTACTTC.

The rearrangement joins TRBV12-3 or TRBV12-4 to TRBJ1-2, with no clear D. This CDR3 has 13 amino acids. V dropped 4 bases and J dropped 8 bases, with 14 bases sitting between them. The CDR3 spells CASSSKGKAGYTF. CDR3 DNA sequence: TGTGCCAGCAGTTCGAAGGGCAAAGCGGGCTACACCTTC.

The chain employs TRBV6-6 and TRBJ2-5, with D possibly being TRBD2 (6 bases). The CDR3 loop spans 14 amino acids. Deletions cut 6 bases from V and 4 bases from J, with 15 bases between. Germline V gene lookup returns CDR1 MNHNY and CDR2 SVGAGI (reference sequence). The chain's CDR3 is CASSPSAGTETQYF. The DNA of the CDR3 is TGTGCCAGCAGCCCCTCTGCGGGAACAGAGACCCAGTACTTC.

This chain uses TRBV3-1 with TRBJ2-4, with D possibly matching TRBD1 (5 bases). Trimming cost V 9 bases and J 13 bases, with 28 bases left between them. This CDR3 contains 15 residues. The germline V gene encodes CDR1 LGHDT and CDR2 YNNKEL (reference sequence). CDR3 nucleotide sequence: TGTGCCAGTAGCTCCTTAATCCTAGGGGAATTGGAGCAGTACTTC. This gives the protein CASSSLILGELEQYF. The full variable domain, in which reference TRBV3-1 and TRBJ2-4 provide the parts outside the CDR3, is DTAVSQTPKYLVTQMGNDKSIKCEQNLGHDTMYWYKQDSKKFLKIMFSYNNKELIINETVPNRFSPKSPDKAHLNLHINSLELGDSAVYFCASSSLILGELEQYFGAGTRLSVL.

In nucleotides, the CDR3 is TGTGCCAGCGGCCCCGGGAACTACAATGAGCAGTTCTTC. This encodes CASGPGNYNEQFF. V is TRBV11-2 and J is TRBJ2-1; a weak D match, TRBD2 (5 bases). This CDR3 spans 13 amino acids. Between the trimmed V and J ends, which lost 8 bases and 3 bases, there was a span of 11 bases. CDR1 and CDR2 (germline): SGHAT, FQNNGV.

This clonotype has only a few counts. The chain is built from TRBV5-6 and TRBJ2-7, with D tentatively TRBD1 or TRBD2 (5 bases each). The V end was cut by 4 bases, the J end by 12 bases, with 20 bases between. The V gene's germline CDR1 is SGHDT and CDR2 YYEEEE. The CDR3 covers 13 residues. CDR3 sequence (DNA): TGTGCCAGCAGCCTCGGGGTCAGGGAGACCCGGTACTTC. Encoded protein: CASSLGVRETRYF.

V is TRBV5-1 and J is TRBJ1-5; 8 nucleotides match TRBD1. In germline, CDR1 is SGHRS, CDR2 YFSETQ. With 4 bases clipped from V and 0 bases from J, the junction kept 9 bases outside the gene matches. The CDR3 spans 17 residues. CDR3 nucleotides: TGCGCCAGCAGCGTTGGGACAGGAGGCCTTAGCAATCAGCCCCAGCATTTT. This encodes CASSVGTGGLSNQPQHF.

The chain has TRBV7-8 and TRBJ2-5; 7 bases agree with TRBD2. Germline CDR1 reads SGHVS; CDR2 reads FQNEAQ. V gave up 4 bases and J gave up 11 bases; unmatched junction bases: 13. The CDR3 length is 14 residues. DNA for the CDR3: TGTGCCAGCAGCTCTCTCAACCTGGCGGGAGAGCAGTACTTC. Its protein is CASSSLNLAGEQYF.

Many counts were recorded for this clonotype. The chain carries TRBV28 and TRBJ2-1; D is undetermined. Per germline, CDR1 MDHEN and CDR2 SYDVKM. The CDR3 length is 12 residues. Trimming stripped 8 bases from V and 5 bases from J, with 10 bases between. The CDR3 region has the DNA TGTGCCAGCTGTGGAATGAACAATGAGCAGTTCTTC. It encodes CASCGMNNEQFF.

This chain connects TRBV5-1 to TRBJ2-4; TRBD1 agrees at 10 bases. The assigned J gene may be wrong: the sequence end matches TRBJ2-7 better. This CDR3 is built from 16 residues. Germline-derived CDR1 and CDR2 are SGHRS and YFSETQ. CDR3 in DNA: TGCGCCAGCAGCTTTTTATCCGGGACAGGGGATTACGAGCAGTACTTC. Translation: CASSFLSGTGDYEQYF.

This clonotype turned up a few times. V usage is TRBV4-3 and J usage is TRBJ1-2; no clear D gene. V was trimmed by 4 bases and J by 4 bases, leaving 19 bases between them. Looked up from germline, CDR1 is LGHNA and CDR2 is YSLEER. The CDR3 is 16 amino acids. CDR3 DNA: TGCGCCAGCAGCCTAACAAGTGGTCCCATGGGCTATGGCTACACCTTC. Translated: CASSLTSGPMGYGYTF.

V is TRBV28 and J is TRBJ1-1; D not resolved. The CDR3 is 12 amino acids. The V end lost 2 bases, the J end lost 11 bases, and 12 bases lay between the germline ends. Per the germline V gene, CDR1 is MDHEN and CDR2 is SYDVKM. The CDR3 loop reads CASSLGSTPAFF. CDR3 in DNA: TGTGCCAGCAGTTTAGGCTCGACCCCCGCTTTCTTT.

A few counts support this clonotype. The chain has TRBV4-3 and TRBJ1-5, with a tentative D call TRBD1 (6 bases). The V end was cut by 0 bases, the J end by 5 bases, with 11 bases between. Germline CDR1 reads LGHNA; CDR2 reads YSLEER. The CDR3 runs to 15 residues. The CDR3 coding sequence is TGCGCCAGCAGCCAAGATCCACAGGGCCATCAGCCCCAGCATTTT. Protein: CASSQDPQGHQPQHF.

On this clonotype itself: At one boundary the junction diverges from the germline segment, which might be a read error. V and J are TRBV7-9 and TRBJ2-1; 7 bases are a match to TRBD2. Germline-derived CDR1 and CDR2 are SEHNR and FQNEAQ (reference sequence). The CDR3 runs 15 residues. The CDR3 is CTSSLGGGDSNEQFF. DNA for the CDR3: TGTACCAGCAGCTTGGGCGGGGGTGATTCCAATGAGCAGTTCTTC.

This clonotype was detected a few times. The rearrangement uses TRBV28 and TRBJ2-7; no clear D gene. The germline V and J ends were trimmed by 7 bases and 2 bases, with 18 bases remaining between them. Per the germline V gene, CDR1 is MDHEN and CDR2 is SYDVKM. The CDR3 has 15 amino acids. CDR3 region: CASIKDPRQAYEQYF. As DNA, the CDR3 is TGTGCCAGCATCAAAGACCCTCGGCAGGCCTACGAGCAGTACTTC.

The gene calls are TRBV5-1 and TRBJ2-1; D remains ambiguous. The CDR3 is made up of 11 amino acids. Germline V gives CDR1 SGHRS, CDR2 YFSETQ. Trimming left V 7 bases short and J 9 bases short, with 11 bases between. The CDR3 loop is CASGEYGEQFF. The CDR3 DNA is TGCGCCAGCGGGGAATATGGTGAGCAGTTCTTC.

The V gene is TRBV3-1, the J gene TRBJ2-7; tentatively, D is TRBD1 or TRBD2 (5 bases each). V was clipped by 5 bases and J by 1 base, with 12 bases between them. This CDR3 comprises 14 residues. CDR1 LGHDT and CDR2 YNNKEL come from the germline V gene (reference sequence). CDR3 sequence: CASSAGALSYEQYF. For the CDR3, the DNA is TGTGCCAGCAGCGCCGGGGCCCTTTCCTACGAGCAGTACTTC.